The entry that follows covers one T cell receptor (beta chain) sequence. What it binds is not known. The primer mix had 60 Vbeta and 13 Jbeta primers. The assay was immunoSEQ multiplex PCR, and TCRdb's table has in-frame clones only and misses some. The sample lists some 180,000 clones, more than 75% occurring once. The CDR3 contains 15 residues. The germline gives CDR1 MNHEY, CDR2 SMNVEV (reference sequence). Trimming left V 3 bases short and J 2 bases short, with 11 bases between. These data come from a study of cytomegalovirus exposure and HLA in healthy donors. Study-level points and caveats: The number of N-insertions in an Asian-associated ancestry cluster was reportedly below the roughly 700-donor mean in a later analysis. It was shown in a later analysis that HLA-associated TCR beta chains were more clonally expanded than other, equally common chains. The study listed 164 cytomegalovirus-associated TCR beta chains.

The gene calls are TRBV27 and TRBJ2-1; no clear D. The sequence derives from a girl less than two years old in good health and CMV-seronegative. Sequenced input: PBMCs. Here the CDR3 DNA reads TGTGCCAGCAGTTTTTATAGCCCCCCCTACAATGAGCAGTTCTTC. It yields the protein CASSFYSPPYNEQFF.